One sample yielded the 9 T cell receptor beta chains listed below, sequenced in a study of blood T cells in healthy people across ages. A second about 6 to 11 cycle PCR used barcoded and J-beta primers. TCRdb fed the 5' RACE reads into MiXCR, producing one record per CDR3 protein. The sample holds 700,000 to 900,000 distinct CDR3 sequences, roughly 26% seen once. The same data also went into a second study, on T cells of mothers and their children.

Input material: blood. All receptors derive from a boy between 10 and 17 years old in good health.

Comment on this clonotype: The CDR3 ends on some other residue instead of the conserved phenylalanine or tryptophan, so this is likely a read error. This chain uses TRBV3-1 with TRBJ2-7; D ambiguous. The CDR3 has 11 amino acids. The germline V gene encodes CDR1 LGHDT and CDR2 YNNKEL (reference sequence). V dropped 2 bases and J dropped 3 bases, with 2 bases sitting between them. The CDR3 protein is CASSQLYEQYL. The CDR3 nucleotides are TGTGCCAGCAGCCAACTCTACGAGCAGTACCTC.

In the case of this clonotype: As the CDR3 is not closed by the conserved phenylalanine or tryptophan, this likely results from a read error. The chain employs TRBV7-2 and TRBJ2-5; D uncertain. Per germline, CDR1 SGHTA and CDR2 FQGNSA. This CDR3 comprises 13 residues. V shed 3 bases and J shed 3 bases, with 8 bases lying between them. In DNA form, the CDR3 reads TGTGCCAGCAGCTTTGGCCGGGAAGAGACCCAGTACCTC. This encodes CASSFGREETQYL.

This clonotype has only a few counts. The CDR3 here is CASSLSTGTYEQYF. The CDR3 bases are TGTGCCAGCAGTTTATCTACAGGGACCTACGAGCAGTACTTC. This chain uses TRBV27 with TRBJ2-7; D perhaps matches TRBD1 (6 bases). Germline CDR1 is MNHEY and CDR2 is SMNVEV (reference sequence). This CDR3 is 14 amino acids long. Trimming removed 0 bases at V and 2 bases at J, with 8 bases between.

This clonotype was seen more than once but under ten times. This chain uses TRBV15 with TRBJ2-7, with D tentatively TRBD1 (6 bases). V shed 0 bases and J shed 0 bases, with 6 bases lying between them. The CDR3 has 14 residues. The V gene's germline CDR1 is LNHNV and CDR2 YYDKDF (reference sequence). CDR3 sequence reads: CATSREGHSYEQYF. The CDR3 nucleotides are TGTGCCACCAGCAGAGAGGGACACTCCTACGAGCAGTACTTC.

V usage is TRBV12-3 or TRBV12-4 and J usage is TRBJ2-5; 7 bases match TRBD2. The DNA end lines up better with TRBJ2-7; the J call may be wrong. The CDR3 has 13 residues. In DNA, the CDR3 is TGTGCCAGCAGAACAGCGGGGACTTACGAGCAGTACTTC. Encoded protein: CASRTAGTYEQYF.

This clonotype has just a few counts. The J gene is TRBJ2-5, the V gene TRBV15; a weak D match, TRBD2 (7 bases). The CDR3 is 14 amino acids. Germline lookup yields CDR1 LNHNV and CDR2 YYDKDF (reference sequence). V shed 8 bases and J shed 3 bases, with 16 bases lying between them. CDR3 nucleotide sequence: TGTGCCACCTCAGGGAGGGGGAGGAAAGAGACCCAGTACTTC. Its protein product is CATSGRGRKETQYF.

This clonotype came up a few times. This sequence joins TRBV10-2 and TRBJ1-1, with TRBD1 matching 8 bases. The CDR3 is 14 residues long. The J segment lost 4 bases and the V segment lost 5 bases, leaving 6 bases of the junction unmatched. Germline CDR1 reads WSHSY; CDR2 reads SAAADI. The CDR3 loop reads CASSNQGAGTEAFF. CDR3 bases: TGCGCCAGCAGTAACCAGGGGGCGGGCACTGAAGCTTTCTTT.

This clonotype was picked up many times. This chain connects TRBV6-6 to TRBJ2-3; 9 nucleotides line up with TRBD1. The CDR3 spans 18 residues. Germline V CDR1 and CDR2: MNHNY, SVGAGI (reference sequence). V dropped 2 bases and J dropped 2; count of bases not matched to a gene: 11. The CDR3 sequence is CASSYTTTGGMDTDTQYF. The CDR3 region has the DNA TGTGCCAGCAGTTACACCACGACAGGGGGAATGGACACAGATACGCAGTATTTT.

This clonotype was observed a few times. V is TRBV29-1 and J is TRBJ1-2; a weak D match, TRBD1 (5 bases). The germline V gene has CDR1 SQVTM and CDR2 ANQGSEA. Trimming stripped 3 bases from V and 7 bases from J, with 12 bases between. The CDR3 sequence is 12 residues long. This CDR3 is CSVEGGELGYTF. As DNA, the CDR3 is TGCAGCGTTGAGGGAGGGGAGCTTGGCTACACCTTC.